This TCR beta chain is from a study of blood T cell repertoires in COVID-19 (dated by TCRdb to between 2020 and 2021). With respect to the entire study: The collaborator samples originated in the United States, Italy and Spain and spanned the acute and convalescent phases of COVID-19. The prospective study material was composed of cDNA or gDNA derived from T cells, B-cell-depleted T cells, or PBMCs. Subjects who had been exposed to COVID-19, were actively infected with it, or had recovered from it provided the deeply sampled blood TCRbeta repertoires that made up the dataset. A freely available public database, intended as a resource for researchers studying the immune response to SARS-CoV-2, is where the repertoires were released. Samples were obtained from the ongoing ImmuneRACE study (first 160 participants) and from 1,254 subjects provided by 6 global collaborators. The sample metadata nearly always contained a de-identified subject ID, COVID-19 status, age in years and sex. Where available, HLA class I and class II types were obtained from metadata supplied by the sample provider rather than from assay-based typing. Beyond this particular receptor, the publication reports: How much clinical and demographic metadata was included differed by source and by participant, and the metadata was provided uncurated.

The germline V gene (reference sequence) sets CDR1 to GTSNPN and CDR2 to SVGIG. Trimming costs V 2 bases and J 6 bases, and their ends lie 17 bases apart. From cysteine to phenylalanine, the CDR3 is 15 amino acids long. Only CDR3 DNA is held: 45 bases, read in frame from base 1. Whole blood was collected in K2EDTA tubes by collaborating institutions according to the institutions' own protocols. For TCRbeta analysis, collaborators shipped samples as frozen whole blood, isolated PBMCs, or DNA extracted from either of those sample types. The immunoSEQ Assay, a bias-controlled multiplex PCR, was used to amplify TCRbeta CDR3 regions from genomic DNA. In the authors' own workflow: Within the assay, amplification of reference gene primers was used to estimate how many nucleated cells each sample contained. Sequence reads were collapsed and filtered to measure the absolute abundance of every unique TCRbeta CDR3 rearrangement. For each sample, productive Simpson clonality was calculated as the square root of Simpson's diversity index over productive rearrangements. TCRdb re-hosts the immuneACCESS table, in-frame sequences only. Its copies lack some clones; in the studies checked, an unresolved V gene accounts for under half of them, and the cause for the rest is not known. V and J calls plus clone size are reproduced from that table; the DNA served to infer D and trimming. The sample table shows about 110,000 clones, and almost 80% are seen once. The ten largest clones capture 16% of the sample.

Concerning this clone: Its antigen is unknown. Base qualities are not recorded, but no much larger clone differs from it by a single base.

The chain employs TRBV30 and TRBJ1-5; the D gene is perhaps TRBD1, on 5 matching bases. The receptor comes from a woman of 80 years or more with active or convalescent COVID-19. Sequences were obtained from peripheral blood. The DNA sequence is TGTGCCTGGAGTTGGGGGGGACGAGTGAGTCAGCCCCAGCATTTT. It codes for CAWSWGGRVSQPQHF.